The rows below give T cell receptor beta chains drawn from one sample of a study of shared clonotypes between healthy human individuals. Method: immunoSEQ multiplex PCR; TCRdb's copy keeps in-frame clones and lacks some. The data show approximately 2.5 million clones, under 95% seen once. The sample taken for sequencing was naive CD4+ T cells from PBMCs. The receptor set was obtained from a man aged 18 to 30 in good health. Some clones in this sample may be carry-over from other donors' samples. The CDR3 runs from the conserved cysteine through the conserved F or W. D genes are given only for firm matches. Clone size is shown for a subset of rows, as once, few, many or a class of expanded clone.

j_call	clone_size	d_call	v_call	cdr3_length	cdr3_aa	cdr3_nt
TRBJ1-3	once	-	TRBV7-8	18	CASSSTRGSLFSGNTIYF	TGTGCCAGCAGCTCTACCCGGGGCTCTCTATTTTCCGGAAACACCATATATTTT
TRBJ2-5	-	-	TRBV29-1	12	CSGWGLGETQYF	TGCAGCGGCTGGGGACTTGGGGAGACCCAGTACTTC
TRBJ1-2	once	TRBD1	TRBV19	15	CASSIAPRDSYGYTF	TGTGCCAGTAGTATAGCTCCCCGGGACAGCTATGGCTACACCTTC
TRBJ1-3	-	-	TRBV5-6	14	CASSLAGVRNTIYF	TGTGCCAGCAGCTTGGCCGGGGTTCGGAACACCATATATTTT
TRBJ2-6	-	-	TRBV7-3	16	CASSLLADPGANVLTF	TGTGCCAGCAGCTTACTGGCGGACCCTGGGGCCAACGTCCTGACTTTC
TRBJ1-5	-	TRBD1	TRBV6-5	14	CASSYGGGLWPQHF	TGTGCCAGCAGTTACGGAGGGGGCCTCTGGCCCCAGCATTTT
TRBJ1-2	-	-	TRBV19	14	CASSMQGSGYGYTF	TGTGCCAGTAGTATGCAGGGATCGGGCTATGGCTACACCTTC
TRBJ2-2	-	TRBD1	TRBV7-2	15	CASSTGTGGTGELFF	TGTGCCAGCAGCACCGGGACAGGGGGCACCGGGGAGCTGTTTTTT
TRBJ2-7	-	-	TRBV6-1	12	CASSEVAYEQYF	TGTGCCAGCAGTGAAGTGGCCTACGAGCAGTACTTC
TRBJ2-7	-	TRBD2	TRBV28	17	CASSHRGGTSGSYEQYF	TGTGCCAGCAGCCACCGGGGGGGGACTAGCGGGTCCTACGAGCAGTACTTC
TRBJ2-1	-	TRBD2	TRBV19	16	CASSGPTSGRINEQFF	TGTGCCAGTAGTGGGCCCACTAGCGGGAGGATCAATGAGCAGTTCTTC
TRBJ2-5	-	-	TRBV5-1	14	CASSFSGGIETQYF	TGCGCCAGCAGCTTCAGTGGCGGGATTGAGACCCAGTACTTC
TRBJ2-5	-	-	TRBV7-9	15	CASSLFASAEETQYF	TGTGCCAGCAGCTTATTTGCTAGCGCAGAAGAGACCCAGTACTTC
TRBJ2-2	-	-	TRBV15	14	CATSRDPQIGELFF	TGTGCCACCAGCAGAGATCCACAGATCGGGGAGCTGTTTTTT
TRBJ1-4	-	-	TRBV18	13	CASSRDNNEKLFF	TGTGCCAGCTCACGGGACAATAATGAAAAACTGTTTTTT
TRBJ1-1	-	-	TRBV5-1	15	CASSLLASGGTEAFF	TGCGCCAGCAGCTTGTTAGCATCGGGGGGCACTGAAGCTTTCTTT
TRBJ1-4	-	TRBD1	TRBV5-5	12	CASSLDGQGSSF	TGTGCCAGCAGCTTGGACGGACAGGGGTCAAGTTTT
TRBJ2-7	-	-	TRBV6-5	13	CASFAPATYEQYF	TGTGCCAGCTTTGCCCCCGCGACCTACGAGCAGTACTTC
TRBJ1-1	-	TRBD1	TRBV28	14	CASSGQGGGTEAFF	TGTGCCAGCAGCGGACAGGGGGGGGGAACTGAAGCTTTCTTT
TRBJ1-1	-	-	TRBV5-1	15	CASSLGQTLNTEAFF	TGCGCCAGCAGCTTGGGTCAGACTTTGAACACTGAAGCTTTCTTT
TRBJ2-2	-	-	TRBV7-3	12	CASSLKGGELFF	TGTGCCAGCAGCTTGAAGGGCGGGGAGCTGTTTTTT
TRBJ2-7	-	TRBD2	TRBV27	16	CASSPSSGGGHYEQYF	TGTGCCAGCAGTCCCTCGTCAGGCGGGGGGCACTACGAGCAGTACTTC
TRBJ2-1	-	TRBD2	TRBV6-5	16	CASSYSMASGSNEQFF	TGTGCCAGCAGTTACTCGATGGCTAGCGGGAGCAATGAGCAGTTCTTC
TRBJ2-1	once	TRBD2	TRBV5-8	14	CASRQRGGVNEQFF	TGTGCCAGCAGACAGCGGGGTGGGGTGAATGAGCAGTTCTTC
TRBJ2-7	-	-	TRBV5-6	12	CASSLASYEQYF	TGTGCCAGCAGCCTAGCTTCCTACGAGCAGTACTTC
TRBJ2-7	-	-	TRBV6-1	14	CASSEEVSSYEQYF	TGTGCCAGCAGTGAAGAGGTCAGCTCCTACGAGCAGTACTTC
TRBJ2-1	-	-	TRBV30	13	CAWRADSYNEQFF	TGTGCCTGGCGAGCGGACTCCTACAATGAGCAGTTCTTC
TRBJ1-5	-	-	TRBV28	13	CASSWRSVQPQHF	TGTGCCAGCAGTTGGCGATCGGTTCAGCCCCAGCATTTT
TRBJ2-7	-	-	TRBV7-8	15	CASSLARVTGYEQYF	TGTGCCAGCAGCTTAGCGCGGGTCACCGGCTACGAGCAGTACTTC
TRBJ2-7	-	-	TRBV5-5	14	CASSIRDAPYEQYF	TGTGCCAGCAGCATCCGGGACGCACCCTACGAGCAGTACTTC
TRBJ2-7	-	-	TRBV7-2	12	CASSLVIYEQYF	TGTGCCAGCAGCTTAGTTATCTACGAGCAGTACTTC
TRBJ2-5	-	TRBD2	TRBV9	17	CASSVAGAAGGSQTQYF	TGTGCCAGCAGCGTAGCTGGGGCAGCGGGAGGATCTCAGACCCAGTACTTC
TRBJ1-4	-	-	TRBV2	14	CASLRGRTNEKLFF	TGTGCCAGTTTACGGGGGAGGACTAATGAAAAACTGTTTTTT
TRBJ1-1	-	-	TRBV5-4	14	CASSLGGFDTEAFF	TGTGCCAGCAGCTTGGGGGGCTTTGACACTGAAGCTTTCTTT
TRBJ2-2	-	TRBD2	TRBV29-1	18	CSASARGSGRANTGELFF	TGCAGCGCCTCAGCGCGAGGTAGCGGGAGGGCGAACACCGGGGAGCTGTTTTTT
TRBJ2-2	-	TRBD2	TRBV7-9	16	CASSSYTGTSAGELFF	TGTGCCAGCAGCTCCTATACCGGGACTAGCGCCGGGGAGCTGTTTTTT
TRBJ1-4	-	-	TRBV2	12	CAAGEKHEKLFF	TGTGCCGCGGGGGAAAAACATGAAAAACTGTTTTTT
TRBJ2-2	-	-	TRBV28	15	CASSLPGVSTGELFF	TGTGCCAGCAGTCTCCCTGGGGTTTCCACCGGGGAGCTGTTTTTT
TRBJ1-2	-	TRBD1	TRBV28	14	CASSFWDRGQLVTF	TGTGCCAGCAGTTTTTGGGACAGGGGACAGTTGGTCACCTTC